Presented here are 27 T cell receptor beta chains from one specimen sequenced in a study of blood T cell repertoires in COVID-19. Sequenced by immunoSEQ multiplex PCR; TCRdb stores in-frame clones only, minus some. The repertoire holds 140,000 or so clones, with approximately 85% as singletons. Sequencing was performed on PBMCs or T cells enriched from blood (not recorded which). These receptors all stem from a woman aged 50 to 65 with acute COVID-19.

V and J are TRBV18 and TRBJ2-2; D might be TRBD1 (6 bases). The CDR3 consists of 14 residues. The V end was cut by 6 bases, the J end by 1 base, with 9 bases between. Looked up from germline, CDR1 is KGHSH and CDR2 is LQKENI. Written as DNA, the CDR3 is TGTGCCAGCTCCCTGGGACAGAACACCGGGGAGCTGTTTTTT. Its translation is CASSLGQNTGELFF.

The CDR3 region is CSAVNRYEQYF. DNA of the CDR3: TGCAGTGCTGTCAATCGGTACGAGCAGTACTTC. The chain recombines TRBV20-1 with TRBJ2-7, with D uncertain. With 5 bases removed from V and 4 bases from J, the gap between germline ends came to 9 bases. CDR3 length: 11 residues. Germline CDR1 reads DFQATT; CDR2 reads SNEGSKA (reference sequence).

This sequence joins TRBV14 and TRBJ2-2, with 12 nucleotides matching TRBD1. Looked up from germline, CDR1 is SGHDN and CDR2 is FVKESK. Germline trimming cut 2 bases from V and 6 bases from J; bases unmatched to any gene: 4. This CDR3 has 16 residues. CDR3 DNA sequence: TGTGCCAGCAGCCAACCGGGACAGGGGGCCCCCGGGGAGCTGTTTTTT. The encoded protein is CASSQPGQGAPGELFF.

The chain joins TRBV2 to TRBJ2-7; 9 bases are a match to TRBD2. Germline V CDR1 and CDR2: SNHLY, FYNNEI. V was pared by 0 bases and J by 3 bases, with 3 bases of the junction left unmatched. This CDR3 is built from 15 residues. CDR3 sequence: CASSEAGSGSYEQYF. The CDR3 DNA is TGTGCCAGCAGTGAAGCGGGTAGCGGGAGCTACGAGCAGTACTTC.

The chain carries TRBV10-3 and TRBJ1-5; unclear D gene. Trimming removed 8 bases at V and 3 bases at J, with 17 bases between. CDR1 ENHRY and CDR2 SYGVKD come from the germline V gene. This CDR3 contains 15 residues. The CDR3 coding sequence is TGTGCCATCGGCGAACGGACTGAAGCCAATCAGCCCCAGCATTTT. Translating gives CAIGERTEANQPQHF.

This rearrangement joins TRBV6-2 or TRBV6-3 to TRBJ2-3; 14 positions match TRBD2. The junction had 7 bases not matched to a gene; V was cut back by 0 bases and J by 2 bases. The CDR3 sequence is 19 residues long. The germline gives CDR1 MNHEY, CDR2 SVGEGT. CDR3 protein: CASSYSTSGRADPTDTQYF. The CDR3 region has the DNA TGTGCCAGCAGTTACTCGACTAGCGGGAGGGCGGATCCCACAGATACGCAGTATTTT.

This clone was recorded only once. This chain connects TRBV10-2 to TRBJ2-2, with 10 bases fitting TRBD1. The CDR3 runs 14 residues. V lost 6 bases, J lost 3 bases, and 1 base stayed unmatched. CDR1 and CDR2 (germline): WSHSY, SAAADI. The CDR3 DNA reads as TGCGCCAGCAGAGGACAGGGGGACACCGGGGAGCTGTTTTTT. Translation: CASRGQGDTGELFF.

The chain is built from TRBV24-1 and TRBJ2-7; 13 bases fit TRBD2. Germline assignment: CDR1 KGHDR and CDR2 SFDVKD. The CDR3 spans 16 residues. V was clipped by 7 bases and J by 3 bases; unmatched bases: 8. CDR3 sequence (DNA): TGTGCCACCAGCCCAGCTGGGACTAGCGGGAACTACGAGCAGTACTTC. Protein product: CATSPAGTSGNYEQYF.

The chain couples TRBV15 to TRBJ2-5, with TRBD2 matching over 9 bases. This CDR3 comprises 16 residues. Germline CDR1 and CDR2: LNHNV and YYDKDF (reference sequence). With 5 bases clipped from V and 2 bases from J, the junction kept 9 bases outside the gene matches. For the CDR3, the DNA is TGTGCCACCAGCTCCCGAGGGACTAGCCCACAAGAGACCCAGTACTTC. This encodes CATSSRGTSPQETQYF.

The gene calls are TRBV10-3 and TRBJ2-7, with 7 nucleotides matching TRBD1. Germline V gives CDR1 ENHRY, CDR2 SYGVKD. CDR3 length equals 14 residues. After removal of 7 bases from V and 3 bases from J, the junction contained 9 bases not matched to a gene. CDR3 in DNA: TGTGCCATCACCGTAGACAGGGCGAACTACGAGCAGTACTTC. It translates to CAITVDRANYEQYF.

The chain is built from TRBV7-9 and TRBJ2-2; D gene ambiguous. Per the germline V gene, CDR1 is SEHNR and CDR2 is FQNEAQ (reference sequence). The V end was cut by 5 bases, the J end by 4 bases, with 17 bases between. The CDR3 covers 16 residues. The CDR3: CASSPQTAVSTGELFF. CDR3 sequence (DNA): TGTGCCAGCAGCCCCCAAACGGCGGTTTCCACCGGGGAGCTGTTTTTT.

The V and J genes are TRBV29-1 and TRBJ1-4; 10 bases fit TRBD1. V trimming: 8 bases; J trimming: 7 bases; junction bases outside the gene matches: 7. Per the germline V gene, CDR1 is SQVTM and CDR2 is ANQGSEA. This CDR3 is built from 13 residues. In DNA form, the CDR3 reads TGCAGCATTTCCCGGGACAGGGGTGAAAAACTGTTTTTT. It is translated as CSISRDRGEKLFF.

This rearrangement joins TRBV15 to TRBJ2-6; no firm D call. Trimming shortened V by 0 bases and J by 0 bases, and 9 bases separated the two germline ends. Germline V gene data show CDR1 as LNHNV and CDR2 as YYDKDF (reference sequence). CDR3 length equals 17 residues. The CDR3 nucleotides read TGTGCCACCAGCAGAGACAGAGTAGCCTCTGGGGCCAACGTCCTGACTTTC. It specifies CATSRDRVASGANVLTF.

The chain recombines TRBV7-9 with TRBJ1-2; D gene uncertain. The germline V gene has CDR1 SEHNR and CDR2 FQNEAQ (reference sequence). The CDR3 covers 15 residues. Trimming cost V 2 bases and J 8 bases, with 18 bases left between them. Here the CDR3 DNA reads TGTGCCAGCAGCTTAAGTTTACGGTCGGTGGGCGGCTACACCTTC. Its protein product is CASSLSLRSVGGYTF.

This clone was recorded once. This rearrangement joins TRBV7-8 to TRBJ1-3; TRBD1 agrees at 7 bases. CDR3 length: 16 residues. Germline lookup yields CDR1 SGHVS and CDR2 FQNEAQ. The trim removed 4 bases at V and 1 base at J, leaving 7 bases unmatched. In DNA, the CDR3 is TGTGCCAGCAGCTCCGCCTCGGGACAGTCTGGAAACACCATATATTTT. Encoded protein: CASSSASGQSGNTIYF.

The chain has TRBV29-1 and TRBJ2-7, with 9 bases lining up with TRBD2. CDR3 length equals 15 residues. The V segment lost 0 bases and the J segment 5 bases; nucleotides outside the gene matches: 8. Per the germline V gene, CDR1 is SQVTM and CDR2 is ANQGSEA. CDR3 amino acids: CSVEDMSSGTHEQYF. The CDR3 bases are TGCAGCGTTGAAGATATGTCTAGCGGGACCCACGAGCAGTACTTC.

The rearrangement links TRBV19 to TRBJ2-5; TRBD2 matches 8 bases. V lost 4 bases and J lost 2; bases outside the gene matches: 3. Germline V gene data show CDR1 as LNHDA and CDR2 as SQIVND (reference sequence). The CDR3 loop spans 14 amino acids. The CDR3 DNA is TGTGCCAGTAGTAAACGACTAGCGCAAGAGACCCAGTACTTC. It specifies CASSKRLAQETQYF.

The chain recombines TRBV2 with TRBJ2-2; TRBD1 matches 9 bases. V lost 0 bases, J lost 6 bases, and 5 bases stayed unmatched. This CDR3 is built from 16 residues. Germline lookup yields CDR1 SNHLY and CDR2 FYNNEI. The DNA of the CDR3 is TGTGCCAGCAGTGAAGCTAGGACAGGGGACCCCGGGGAGCTGTTTTTT. Translating gives CASSEARTGDPGELFF.

V gene TRBV19 combines with J gene TRBJ2-5, with 8 bases lining up with TRBD2. V lost 5 bases to trimming and J lost 9 bases; unmatched junction nucleotides: 11. This CDR3 spans 14 amino acids. Germline CDR1 is LNHDA and CDR2 is SQIVND (reference sequence). The CDR3 coding sequence is TGTGCCAGTAGTGCGACTAGCGCTCAAGGGGCCCAGTACTTC. As protein: CASSATSAQGAQYF.

The chain recombines TRBV19 with TRBJ2-7; 7 bases align to TRBD2. Germline-derived CDR1 and CDR2 are LNHDA and SQIVND (reference sequence). CDR3 length equals 14 residues. V shed 6 bases and J 0 bases; nucleotides not matched to a gene: 5. CDR3 loop: CASRASGSSYEQYF. CDR3 DNA: TGTGCCAGTAGGGCTAGCGGAAGCTCCTACGAGCAGTACTTC. Full variable domain (outside the CDR3, taken from reference TRBV19 and TRBJ2-7): DGGITQSPKYLFRKEGQNVTLSCEQNLNHDAMYWYRQDPGQGLRLIYYSQIVNDFQKGDIAEGYSVSREKKESFPLTVTSAQKNPTAFYLCASRASGSSYEQYFGPGTRLTVT.

The rearrangement joins TRBV7-8 to TRBJ2-7, with D possibly matching TRBD2 (5 bases). The germline CDR1 and CDR2 sequences are SGHVS and FQNEAQ. The CDR3 spans 14 residues. Trimming took off 3 bases at V and 3 bases at J, with 12 bases between the two ends. CDR3 coding DNA: TGTGCCAGCAGCTTTTTGACCGGGGACTACGAGCAGTACTTC. Protein: CASSFLTGDYEQYF.

The chain employs TRBV7-3 and TRBJ1-1; D possibly corresponds to TRBD1 (5 bases). The CDR3 has 14 residues. V lost 5 bases and J lost 3, with 13 bases in between. Germline lookup yields CDR1 SGHTA and CDR2 FQGTGA. The CDR3 sequence is CASSPQVGDTEAFF. The CDR3 coding sequence is TGTGCCAGCAGCCCCCAGGTAGGGGACACTGAAGCTTTCTTT.

The chain links TRBV7-9 to TRBJ2-7, with 7 bases aligning to TRBD2. Losses at the gene ends were 4 bases for V and 4 bases for J; bases not matched to a gene: 16. The CDR3 totals 17 residues. Germline CDR1 reads SEHNR; CDR2 reads FQNEAQ (reference sequence). CDR3 coding DNA: TGTGCCAGCAGCTCTTTTCCGGCGATAGCGGGCAGGTACGAGCAGTACTTC. This codes for CASSSFPAIAGRYEQYF.

The V and J genes are TRBV7-9 and TRBJ1-4, with D perhaps matching TRBD1 (5 bases). The CDR3 is made up of 15 amino acids. The V gene's germline CDR1 is SEHNR and CDR2 FQNEAQ (reference sequence). V shed 10 bases and J shed 0 bases, with 15 bases lying between them. In DNA, the CDR3 is TGTGCCACGGGGGGAACGGGCGCAACTAATGAAAAACTGTTTTTT. It encodes CATGGTGATNEKLFF. Full variable domain (remainder filled in from reference TRBV7-9 and TRBJ1-4): DTGVSQNPRHKITKRGQNVTFRCDPISEHNRLYWYRQTLGQGPEFLTYFQNEAQLEKSRLLSDRFSAERPKGSFSTLEIQRTEQGDSAMYLCATGGTGATNEKLFFGSGTQLSVL.

This clone was seen once. The chain combines TRBV27 with TRBJ2-5; D gene ambiguous. With 3 bases removed from V and 1 base from J, the gap between germline ends came to 9 bases. CDR1 MNHEY and CDR2 SMNVEV come from the germline V gene (reference sequence). The CDR3 extends over 14 amino acids. The CDR3 DNA reads as TGTGCCAGCAGTTTCCATCAGCGCCAAGAGACCCAGTACTTC. This codes for CASSFHQRQETQYF.

The chain couples TRBV7-3 to TRBJ2-1; D is perhaps TRBD2 (6 bases). The CDR3 is 16 amino acids. Deletions cut 1 base from V and 5 bases from J, with 15 bases between. The germline CDR1 and CDR2 sequences are SGHTA and FQGTGA. The CDR3 DNA sequence: TGTGCCAGCAGCTTAAGCGGGGCGGTCCCTAACAATGAGCAGTTCTTC. Translated: CASSLSGAVPNNEQFF.

This clone appeared once. The V call is TRBV20-1, the J call TRBJ1-4, with D possibly TRBD1 on 5 matching bases. Germline V gene lookup returns CDR1 DFQATT and CDR2 SNEGSKA (reference sequence). The CDR3 totals 11 residues. The V and J ends lost 6 bases and 4 bases respectively, with 6 bases between them. DNA of the CDR3: TGCAGTGCCGACAGTAATGAAAAACTGTTTTTT. Protein: CSADSNEKLFF.